Presented here are 15 T cell receptor beta chains from one specimen sequenced in a study of T cells in Graves' hyperthyroidism and ophthalmopathy. There were TCR beta CDR3 regions amplified from RNA transcripts. During a first-round RT-PCR of the TCR CDR3, the HTBI primer set was used. MiXCR, run by TCRdb on the multiplex PCR reads, gives a single entry per CDR3 protein. The profile shows about 350,000 distinct CDR3 sequences, approximately 15% of them singletons. Sequenced: blood. Receptor source: a woman aged 25-40 years with Graves' hyperthyroidism.

There are many counts of this clonotype. This chain joins TRBV20-1 and TRBJ2-3, with TRBD2 matching over 8 bases. Germline CDR1 is DFQATT and CDR2 is SNEGSKA (reference sequence). This CDR3 has 15 amino acids. Trimming at V came to 1 base and at J to 1 base, leaving 4 bases not matched to a gene. The CDR3 bases are TGCAGTGCTAGAGCGCCTAGCGGGCGCACAGATACGCAGTATTTT. This translates into CSARAPSGRTDTQYF.

This clonotype was seen at least ten times. The CDR3 sequence: CASRRTSDPYNEQFF. DNA of the CDR3: TGCGCCAGCCGGAGGACTAGCGATCCCTACAATGAGCAGTTCTTC. The chain combines TRBV10-2 with TRBJ2-1; 9 positions agree with TRBD2. V was clipped by 8 bases and J by 2 bases; unmatched bases: 7. Germline lookup yields CDR1 WSHSY and CDR2 SAAADI. The CDR3 consists of 15 residues.

This clonotype was seen more than once but under ten times. This rearrangement joins TRBV6-1 to TRBJ2-6; a possible D gene is TRBD2 (6 bases). The CDR3 extends over 19 amino acids. The germline gives CDR1 MNHNS, CDR2 SASEGT. The V end was cut by 8 bases, the J end by 0 bases, with 23 bases between. The CDR3 DNA sequence: TGTGCCAGCGGCGTTAGTGTGGCAGGGACTCTCTCTGGGGCCAACGTCCTGACTTTC. This gives the protein CASGVSVAGTLSGANVLTF.

The rearrangement uses TRBV6-5 and TRBJ1-1, with D maybe TRBD1 (5 bases). Germline values: CDR1 MNHEY, CDR2 SVGAGI. The CDR3 runs to 14 residues. V dropped 0 bases and J dropped 4 bases, with 9 bases sitting between them. The CDR3 loop is CASSYSQGFTEAFF. Here the CDR3 DNA reads TGTGCCAGCAGTTACTCCCAGGGTTTCACTGAAGCTTTCTTT.

This clonotype was recorded many times. This chain connects TRBV28 to TRBJ1-2; D uncertain. CDR3 length: 14 residues. Trimming removed 3 bases from V and 3 bases from J, with 11 bases in between. The V gene's germline CDR1 is MDHEN and CDR2 SYDVKM. The CDR3 reads CASSFGVSDYGYTF. CDR3 nucleotides: TGTGCCAGCAGTTTTGGGGTCAGCGACTATGGCTACACCTTC.

At least ten counts were recorded for this clonotype. The chain carries TRBV11-2 and TRBJ2-5; D may be TRBD2 (5 bases). This CDR3 has 15 amino acids. The V end lost 1 base, the J end lost 2 bases, and 11 bases lay between the germline ends. Germline V gene sequence: CDR1 SGHAT, CDR2 FQNNGV. The CDR3 DNA reads TGTGCCAGCAGCTTAGTTCGAGCGGTTCAAGAGACCCAGTACTTC. Translation gives CASSLVRAVQETQYF.

The sample holds many counts of this clonotype. The V call is TRBV11-2, the J call TRBJ2-2; 7 bases fit TRBD2. The CDR3 is 14 amino acids. Looked up from germline, CDR1 is SGHAT and CDR2 is FQNNGV. The J segment lost 4 bases and the V segment lost 1 base, leaving 0 bases of the junction unmatched. The CDR3 DNA follows: TGTGCCAGCAGCTTAGGGGGGGGCACCGGGGAGCTGTTTTTT. Protein: CASSLGGGTGELFF.

This clonotype was seen ten or more times. The CDR3 loop is CASSPLGSGAYNEQFF. As DNA, the CDR3 is TGTGCCAGCTCACCACTGGGTAGCGGAGCTTACAATGAGCAGTTCTTC. V and J are TRBV18 and TRBJ2-1, with D possibly being TRBD2 (6 bases). V was clipped by 1 base and J by 4 bases, with 14 bases between them. The CDR3 contains 16 residues. Germline V CDR1 and CDR2: KGHSH, LQKENI.

The DNA for the CDR3 is TGTGCCAGCAACACCTGGGGGCTAGCGGATAACACCGGGGAGCTGTTTTTT. Translated: CASNTWGLADNTGELFF. The chain links TRBV7-2 to TRBJ2-2; maybe TRBD2 (7 bases). This CDR3 contains 17 residues. V was clipped by 7 bases and J by 2 bases, with 20 bases between them. CDR1 is SGHTA and CDR2 is FQGNSA in the germline V gene.

This clonotype was counted many times. This chain links TRBV20-1 with TRBJ2-7; perhaps TRBD1 as D (5 bases). V lost 6 bases, J lost 3 bases, and 30 bases lay in between. CDR1 and CDR2 from the germline V gene are DFQATT and SNEGSKA (reference sequence). The CDR3 contains 18 residues. In nucleotides, the CDR3 is TGCAGTGCGGGCCCAGGGTCTAAAGGACCAAGGTCCTTCTACGAGCAGTACTTC. Protein sequence: CSAGPGSKGPRSFYEQYF.

This chain connects TRBV19 to TRBJ2-1; 9 bases agree with TRBD2. CDR1 LNHDA and CDR2 SQIVND come from the germline V gene (reference sequence). The CDR3 sequence is 18 residues long. Trimming removed 4 bases from V and 10 bases from J; junction bases left unmatched: 20. The CDR3 DNA reads as TGTGCCAGTAGTACTTCAGGCCCTTTAGCGGGAGTCGTCTGGGAGCAGTTCTTC. Translation: CASSTSGPLAGVVWEQFF.

This clonotype showed up many times. The genes are TRBV28 and TRBJ2-7, with D possibly TRBD2 on 6 matching bases. Trimming shortened V by 8 bases and J by 1 base, and 12 bases separated the two germline ends. The V gene's germline CDR1 is MDHEN and CDR2 SYDVKM. The CDR3 extends over 13 amino acids. The CDR3 DNA reads TGTGCCAGCGGCCTAGCGTCTTCCTACGAGCAGTACTTC. Protein product: CASGLASSYEQYF.

This clonotype was picked up a small number of times. This chain uses TRBV10-3 with TRBJ2-5; D is uncertain. Germline V gives CDR1 ENHRY, CDR2 SYGVKD. Trimming pared 0 bases from V and 5 bases from J, leaving 10 bases between. There are 14 residues in the CDR3. The chain's CDR3 is CAISESGVGETQYF. The DNA of the CDR3 is TGTGCCATCAGTGAGTCGGGCGTAGGTGAGACCCAGTACTTC.

In its sample, this clonotype was seen many times. This chain links TRBV6-5 with TRBJ1-2, with TRBD1 matching over 8 bases. Looked up from germline, CDR1 is MNHEY and CDR2 is SVGAGI. The CDR3 runs to 15 residues. With V trimmed by 2 bases and J by 7 bases, 9 bases remained unmatched. In DNA form, the CDR3 reads TGTGCCAGCAGTTACGGAAACAGGGGGTACGGTGGCTACACCTTC. Protein sequence: CASSYGNRGYGGYTF.

This clonotype came up many times. This chain uses TRBV11-2 with TRBJ2-1; tentatively, D is TRBD2 (6 bases). The CDR3 runs to 14 residues. With 5 bases removed from V and 4 bases from J, the gap between germline ends came to 12 bases. Germline V gives CDR1 SGHAT, CDR2 FQNNGV. The CDR3 sequence: CASSPGLVYNEQFF. The DNA for the CDR3 is TGTGCCAGCAGCCCGGGACTGGTTTACAATGAGCAGTTCTTC.